The entry below gives a single T cell receptor beta chain sequence along with its context. This record comes from a study of cytomegalovirus exposure and HLA in healthy donors. TCRdb keeps only in-frame clones here, not all; method: immunoSEQ multiplex PCR. This table has about 150,000 clones, approximately 86% appearing once. The TCR was taken from a man aged 18-30 years in good health and CMV-seropositive. The sequenced sample was PBMCs.

The CDR3 region has the DNA TGTGCCTCTTGGGACAGGGGCACTGAAGCTTTCTTT. This codes for CASWDRGTEAFF. The chain has TRBV30 and TRBJ1-1; TRBD1 matches at 10 bases. V was pared by 7 bases and J by 4 bases, with 3 bases of the junction left unmatched. The CDR3 has 12 amino acids. CDR1 and CDR2 from the germline V gene are GTSNPN and SVGIG (reference sequence).